A single TCR beta chain is shown here with its context. Its antigen is still unknown. One end of the junction varies from germline; a read error may be responsible. The CDR3 regions of human TCRbeta chains were analyzed by immunosequencing. Regarding the original processing steps: TCRs in the repertoires were matched against a reference library of SARS-CoV-2-specific TCRs that had been generated with the MIRA antigen-specificity platform. Breadth meant the fraction of unique TCRs that were SARS-CoV-2-associated, whereas depth meant the fraction of total T cells that were SARS-CoV-2-associated. Using the MIRA data, each spike-specific TCR was assigned both to the spike region to which the TCR was reactive and to a CD4 or CD8 class. Log10-transformed breadth and depth values were compared by one-way ANOVA with Sidak's multiple comparisons tests. Here the immuneACCESS table is served through TCRdb, limited to in-frame sequences with V and J called. Missing clones are a known gap in these copies; in checked studies unresolved V genes cover under half, and the rest lacks a known reason. V and J calls and clone size are those listed in that table; D and trimming were worked out from the DNA. Here the sample has over 150,000 clones; roughly nine tenths occur a single time. 4.5% to 6% of the sample is in the top ten clones.

The sample belongs to a study of T cell responses to AZD1222 COVID-19 vaccine (dated by TCRdb to the early 2020s). Looking at the study overall: TCR sequencing covered over 230 trial participants: 200 to 210 given two doses of AZD1222 and 26 given two doses of MenACWY control vaccine. Enrollment into the trials was organized by age into subgroups of 18-55, 56-69 and 70-plus years, and those subgroups contained roughly 140, 27 and 60 TCR-sequenced participants, respectively. Results the study describes overall, beyond this receptor: The 56-69-year group was small, and its depth increase did not reach significance, likely because of low power. CD4 TCRs associated with the vaccine covered the entire spike protein, and the dominant responses were in regions 160-218 and 743-854. Only five to seven AZD1222 recipients were SARS-CoV-2 seropositive at baseline, limiting conclusions about previously exposed vaccinees. Epitopes outside the regions mutated in the B.1.351 and B.1.1.7 variants were reportedly recognized by nearly half of the unique spike-specific TCRs. After two AZD1222 doses, spike-specific TCR breadth and depth were significantly higher than at day 0 and than in MenACWY recipients. Participants were mostly white British and included more females than males, and it was suggested by the authors that clonal diversity may have been underestimated. Because no day 14 peak-response samples were available, repertoires were characterized only after the peak T cell response.

From the cysteine up to the phenylalanine, the CDR3 has a length of 14 residues. Only the CDR3 region is kept as DNA, spanning 42 bases read in frame from base 1. Looking up the germline V gene yields CDR1 SGHDT and CDR2 YYEEEE. The time point label on this specimen signifies: baseline before first vaccination. Per the publication, the treatment or condition label means: meningococcal conjugate vaccine given as trial control. Vaccinee samples came from UK trials COV001 and COV002, including a single-blind randomized controlled phase 2/3 trial of AZD1222 (ChAdOx1 nCoV-19) in healthy adults. For TCRbeta chain sequencing, PBMC samples from trial participants were taken at day 0 and at day 28 after the second dose.

This sequence uses TRBV5-6 and TRBJ2-3; the D region possibly corresponds to TRBD1 (6 bases align). The TCR was taken from an adult in good health. This specimen was peripheral blood, taken on day 0 of MenACWY control vaccination. The sequence in DNA is TGTGCCAGCAGTTTGGACAGAAACACAGATACGCAGTATTTT. It is translated as CASSLDRNTDTQYF. The full variable domain, completed from the reference TRBV5-6 and TRBJ2-3 proteins outside the CDR3, reads DAGVTQSPTHLIKTRGQQVTLRCSPKSGHDTVSWYQQALGQGPQFIFQYYEEEERQRGNFPDRFSGHQFPNYSSELNVNALLLGDSALYLCASSLDRNTDTQYFGPGTRLTVL.